Shown below are 32 T cell receptor beta chains from a single sample sequenced in a study of blood T cell repertoires in COVID-19. The data were produced by immunoSEQ multiplex PCR, yet TCRdb's version contains in-frame clones alone and is incomplete. The profile shows a few hundred thousand clones, 88% of them singletons. The sequenced sample consisted of peripheral blood. The receptors were sampled from a woman aged 45-60 years with active or convalescent COVID-19.

The chain recombines TRBV19 with TRBJ1-1, with 9 bases lining up with TRBD1. V gave up 7 bases and J gave up 4 bases; unmatched junction bases: 7. Germline CDR1 reads LNHDA; CDR2 reads SQIVND (reference sequence). The CDR3 spans 14 residues. CDR3 amino acids: CASTMGQGTTEAFF. As DNA, the CDR3 is TGTGCCAGTACTATGGGACAGGGCACCACTGAAGCTTTCTTT.

The chain links TRBV27 to TRBJ1-2; possibly TRBD1 for D (6 bases). There are 15 residues in the CDR3. Germline lookup yields CDR1 MNHEY and CDR2 SMNVEV (reference sequence). The V gene lost 0 bases and the J gene lost 8 bases, with 16 bases spanning the gap. CDR3 sequence: CASSLSPGATVGYTF. CDR3 sequence (DNA): TGTGCCAGCAGTTTATCCCCAGGGGCCACCGTGGGCTACACCTTC.

The chain is built from TRBV27 and TRBJ1-1; a weak D match, TRBD1 (6 bases). The V end lost 0 bases, the J end lost 5 bases, and 7 bases lay between the germline ends. The CDR3 is 13 residues long. Germline V gives CDR1 MNHEY, CDR2 SMNVEV (reference sequence). The CDR3: CASSLSRGTEAFF. The CDR3 DNA reads as TGTGCCAGCAGTTTATCCAGGGGTACTGAAGCTTTCTTT.

The chain has TRBV11-2 and TRBJ2-3; perhaps TRBD2 as D (6 bases). V lost 4 bases and J 2 bases, leaving 13 bases between the germline ends. Germline V CDR1 and CDR2: SGHAT, FQNNGV. The CDR3 sequence is 15 residues long. The DNA for the CDR3 is TGTGCCAGCAGCTGGAGGGGCTCTCACACAGATACGCAGTATTTT. This encodes CASSWRGSHTDTQYF.

The chain carries TRBV28 and TRBJ1-5, with 7 bases that match TRBD1. Trimming cost V 7 bases and J 2 bases; bases outside gene matches: 8. Germline V gene sequence: CDR1 MDHEN, CDR2 SYDVKM. The length of the CDR3 is 15 residues. This CDR3 is CASKKEGGRNQPQHF. The CDR3 DNA reads TGTGCCAGCAAAAAGGAAGGGGGCCGCAATCAGCCCCAGCATTTT.

The CDR3 sequence is CASSQRTTGELFF. The CDR3, as DNA: TGTGCCAGCAGCCAAAGGACTACCGGGGAGCTGTTTTTT. The rearrangement uses TRBV3-1 (or the pseudogene TRBV3-2) and TRBJ2-2; D is possibly TRBD2 (5 bases). This CDR3 contains 13 residues. V was shortened by 2 bases and J by 5 bases, with 6 bases between the two germline ends. Per the germline V gene, CDR1 is LGHDT and CDR2 is YNNKEL (reference sequence).

This rearrangement joins TRBV5-8 to TRBJ1-2, with a weak D call TRBD1 (5 bases). This CDR3 comprises 15 residues. Germline assignment: CDR1 SGHTS and CDR2 YDEGEE. The ends were cut back, 0 bases at V and 3 bases at J, with 12 bases in the middle. The CDR3 loop reads CASSLGISGYYGYTF. The CDR3 DNA sequence: TGTGCCAGCAGCTTGGGCATTTCAGGGTACTATGGCTACACCTTC.

V gene TRBV18 combines with J gene TRBJ1-6; D perhaps matches TRBD1 (6 bases). Looked up from germline, CDR1 is KGHSH and CDR2 is LQKENI. The CDR3 is made up of 15 amino acids. The V and J ends lost 4 bases and 5 bases respectively, with 12 bases between them. The CDR3 reads CASSLGTPNNSPLHF. In DNA form, the CDR3 reads TGTGCCAGCTCACTCGGGACACCCAATAATTCACCCCTCCACTTT.

In its sample, this clone was seen once. The chain employs TRBV7-8 and TRBJ2-7; 11 bases match TRBD2. CDR3 length: 15 residues. The germline V gene encodes CDR1 SGHVS and CDR2 FQNEAQ. The V segment lost 2 bases and the J segment 3 bases; nucleotides outside the gene matches: 3. CDR3 in DNA: TGTGCCAGCAGCTTACGGACTAGCGGGCACTACGAGCAGTACTTC. This gives the protein CASSLRTSGHYEQYF. The whole variable domain, remainder taken from reference TRBV7-8 and TRBJ2-7, is GAGVSQSPRYKVAKRGQDVALRCDPISGHVSLFWYQQALGQGPEFLTYFQNEAQLDKSGLPSDRFFAERPEGSVSTLKIQRTQQEDSAVYLCASSLRTSGHYEQYFGPGTRLTVT.

This chain joins TRBV6-2 or TRBV6-3 and TRBJ2-7; perhaps TRBD2 as D (5 bases). CDR1 is MNHEY and CDR2 is SVGEGT in the germline V gene. This CDR3 has 14 amino acids. Trimming left V 5 bases short and J 2 bases short, with 13 bases between. For the CDR3, the DNA is TGTGCCAGCAGTGCCTTTAGCGTCCCCTACGAGCAGTACTTC. Protein sequence: CASSAFSVPYEQYF.

This chain uses TRBV4-3 with TRBJ2-1, with 7 bases matching TRBD2. V lost 0 bases, J lost 5 bases, and 4 bases stayed unmatched. This CDR3 spans 15 amino acids. Germline loops: CDR1 LGHNA, CDR2 YSLEER. The chain's CDR3 is CASSQDWLADNEQFF. The CDR3 nucleotides read TGCGCCAGCAGCCAAGACTGGCTAGCGGACAATGAGCAGTTCTTC.

The V gene is TRBV6-1, the J gene TRBJ2-3, with D possibly TRBD2 on 6 matching bases. The CDR3 length is 19 residues. V was pared by 4 bases and J by 2 bases, with 25 bases between. Germline values: CDR1 MNHNS, CDR2 SASEGT. The CDR3 is CASSAPVVGGSKLTDTQYF. The CDR3, as DNA: TGTGCCAGCAGTGCTCCAGTCGTGGGGGGTTCAAAACTCACAGATACGCAGTATTTT.

V and J are TRBV18 and TRBJ1-1; 9 nucleotides agree with TRBD1. The CDR3 sequence is 15 residues long. V was pared by 3 bases and J by 2 bases, with 4 bases of the junction left unmatched. In germline, CDR1 is KGHSH, CDR2 LQKENI. The CDR3 nucleotides read TGTGCCAGCTCACCCCGGACAGGGGCAAACACTGAAGCTTTCTTT. This sequence encodes CASSPRTGANTEAFF.

The V and J genes are TRBV29-1 and TRBJ1-2; TRBD1 aligns across 7 bases. The V gene's germline CDR1 is SQVTM and CDR2 ANQGSEA. V lost 6 bases, J lost 6 bases, and 13 bases stayed unmatched. The CDR3 length is 14 residues. Here the CDR3 DNA reads TGCAGCGTGCGGGACAGCCTATTCCGGAATGGCTACACCTTC. Protein product: CSVRDSLFRNGYTF. Combining the CDR3 with reference TRBV29-1 and TRBJ1-2 gives the whole variable domain SAVISQKPSRDICQRGTSLTIQCQVDSQVTMMFWYRQQPGQSLTLIATANQGSEATYESGFVIDKFPISRPNLTFSTLTVSNMSPEDSSIYLCSVRDSLFRNGYTFGSGTRLTVV.

The chain carries TRBV19 and TRBJ2-3; 12 positions agree with TRBD2. The CDR3 sequence is 15 residues long. With V trimmed by 5 bases and J by 3 bases, 3 bases remained unmatched. CDR1 and CDR2 (germline): LNHDA, SQIVND (reference sequence). Written as DNA, the CDR3 is TGTGCCAGTAGTGCCGGGACTAGCGGGACAGATACGCAGTATTTT. Protein sequence: CASSAGTSGTDTQYF.

The chain has TRBV13 and TRBJ2-7, with D possibly matching TRBD2 (7 bases). Germline loops: CDR1 PRHDT, CDR2 FYEKMQ (reference sequence). CDR3 size: 19 residues. The V end lost 2 bases, the J end lost 1 base, and 24 bases lay between the germline ends. The CDR3 loop reads CASSLSLFGGEGESYEQYF. CDR3 bases: TGTGCCAGCAGCTTAAGTTTATTCGGTGGGGAGGGGGAATCCTACGAGCAGTACTTC.

J is TRBJ1-4 and V is TRBV28, with D possibly TRBD1 on 6 matching bases. The germline V gene has CDR1 MDHEN and CDR2 SYDVKM. The CDR3 is made up of 14 amino acids. Trimming stripped 5 bases from V and 8 bases from J, with 15 bases between. In DNA form, the CDR3 reads TGTGCCAGCAGTACCTCAGGGGTAAGGGAAAAACTGTTTTTT. This gives the protein CASSTSGVREKLFF.

This chain connects TRBV19 to TRBJ2-1; the match to TRBD2 covers 7 bases. V shed 5 bases and J 6 bases; nucleotides not matched to a gene: 7. Germline V gives CDR1 LNHDA, CDR2 SQIVND (reference sequence). This CDR3 spans 14 amino acids. CDR3 protein: CASSVSGEGNEQFF. DNA of the CDR3: TGTGCCAGTAGTGTCAGCGGGGAAGGCAATGAGCAGTTCTTC.

The genes are TRBV4-3 and TRBJ2-7; no clear D. The V end lost 0 bases, the J end lost 3 bases, and 15 bases lay between the germline ends. Per the germline V gene, CDR1 is LGHNA and CDR2 is YSLEER. CDR3 size: 16 residues. The CDR3 DNA is TGCGCCAGCAGCCAAGACAGCACCGGATACTACTACGAGCAGTACTTC. Translating gives CASSQDSTGYYYEQYF.

The rearrangement uses TRBV3-1 (or the pseudogene TRBV3-2) and TRBJ2-2, with D possibly being TRBD1 (6 bases). Trimming took 4 bases from V and 5 from J, leaving 8 bases between them. CDR3 length: 13 residues. Germline V lookup: CDR1 LGHDT, CDR2 YNNKEL (reference sequence). The CDR3 sequence: CASSRDRTGELFF. DNA of the CDR3: TGTGCCAGCAGCCGAGACAGGACCGGGGAGCTGTTTTTT.

This chain joins TRBV7-3 and TRBJ1-2, with 10 bases matching TRBD1. CDR1 is SGHTA, CDR2 FQGTGA, per germline. The CDR3 length is 13 residues. V shed 5 bases, J shed 6 bases, and the junction held 3 bases outside the gene matches. CDR3 region: CASSLDRGHGYTF. The CDR3 nucleotides are TGTGCCAGCAGCCTAGACAGGGGGCATGGCTACACCTTC. The full variable domain, completed using reference TRBV7-3 and TRBJ1-2, is GAGVSQTPSNKVTEKGKYVELRCDPISGHTALYWYRQSLGQGPEFLIYFQGTGAADDSGLPNDRFFAVRPEGSVSTLKIQRTERGDSAVYLCASSLDRGHGYTFGSGTRLTVV.

V usage is TRBV3-1 (or the pseudogene TRBV3-2) and J usage is TRBJ2-4; 8 bases fit TRBD1. From germline, CDR1 is LGHDT and CDR2 YNNKEL (reference sequence). J was trimmed by 6 bases and V by 1 base; bases with no gene match: 5. This CDR3 spans 15 amino acids. The CDR3 DNA is TGTGCCAGCAGCCAAGGGTGGCAGGGGGCAAACATTCAGTACTTC. Protein product: CASSQGWQGANIQYF.

The V call is TRBV5-1, the J call TRBJ2-7; 9 bases line up with TRBD1. The J segment lost 4 bases and the V segment lost 4 bases, leaving 6 bases of the junction unmatched. This CDR3 has 14 amino acids. Germline V gene lookup returns CDR1 SGHRS and CDR2 YFSETQ. Here the CDR3 reads CASSMDRGQYEQYF. Here the CDR3 DNA reads TGCGCCAGCAGCATGGACAGGGGCCAGTACGAGCAGTACTTC.

The rearrangement links TRBV7-2 to TRBJ2-5, with TRBD1 matching over 8 bases. The V gene end was trimmed by 5 bases and the J gene end by 5 bases; junction bases not matched to a gene: 10. There are 15 residues in the CDR3. Germline loops: CDR1 SGHTA, CDR2 FQGNSA. CDR3 amino acids: CASSLGQGAKETQYF. In nucleotides, the CDR3 is TGTGCCAGCAGCCTTGGGCAGGGGGCGAAGGAGACCCAGTACTTC.

The chain uses TRBV28 and TRBJ1-2, with a weak D call TRBD1 (5 bases). CDR3 length: 14 amino acids. Germline V gives CDR1 MDHEN, CDR2 SYDVKM. V dropped 7 bases and J dropped 6 bases, with 18 bases sitting between them. The CDR3 DNA sequence: TGTGCCAGCATCCTGGGACGCGGGGAGGATGGCTACACCTTC. Protein sequence: CASILGRGEDGYTF.

The rearrangement links TRBV4-3 to TRBJ2-5, with 8 bases fitting TRBD2. Germline trimming cut 4 bases from V and 5 bases from J; bases unmatched to any gene: 18. The CDR3 contains 18 residues. Germline V gene data show CDR1 as LGHNA and CDR2 as YSLEER. For the CDR3, the DNA is TGCGCCAGCAGCCGAAATACCGGGACTAGAAGTTCCGGGGAGACCCAGTACTTC. Protein product: CASSRNTGTRSSGETQYF.

The V gene is TRBV21-1, the J gene TRBJ2-7; TRBD2, as called in the table, went unchecked against the DNA. TRBV21-1 has pseudogene status. The CDR3 is 16 amino acids. The CDR3 DNA sequence: TGTGCCAGCAGCAAAGGTTGGGGGGGCCAGACGTACGAGCAGTACTTC. It specifies CASSKGWGGQTYEQYF.

The chain joins TRBV5-1 to TRBJ2-3; no definite D call. This CDR3 region has 14 residues. Germline CDR1 reads SGHRS; CDR2 reads YFSETQ. V was cut by 2 bases and J by 4 bases, with 11 bases left in between. The CDR3 DNA reads as TGCGCCAGCAGCTTCCGGTCTCACCCAGATACGCAGTATTTT. Protein: CASSFRSHPDTQYF.

The genes are TRBV13 and TRBJ1-1; 7 nucleotides agree with TRBD1. The germline gives CDR1 PRHDT, CDR2 FYEKMQ (reference sequence). The CDR3 covers 15 residues. Trimming cost V 3 bases and J 1 base; bases outside gene matches: 5. CDR3 DNA: TGTGCCAGCAGCTTCCGAAGGACAGGGAACACTGAAGCTTTCTTT. Its protein product is CASSFRRTGNTEAFF.

This clone was seen only a few times. The V call is TRBV19, the J call TRBJ2-5, with 8 bases lining up with TRBD1. In germline, CDR1 is LNHDA, CDR2 SQIVND (reference sequence). CDR3 size: 16 residues. V shed 5 bases and J 3 bases; nucleotides not matched to a gene: 11. Here the CDR3 reads CASSVGWTGFEETQYF. The CDR3 DNA sequence: TGTGCCAGTAGTGTAGGATGGACAGGGTTTGAAGAGACCCAGTACTTC. The variable domain in full, with the rest retrieved from reference TRBV19 and TRBJ2-5, is DGGITQSPKYLFRKEGQNVTLSCEQNLNHDAMYWYRQDPGQGLRLIYYSQIVNDFQKGDIAEGYSVSREKKESFPLTVTSAQKNPTAFYLCASSVGWTGFEETQYFGPGTRLLVL.

The chain employs TRBV6-6 and TRBJ1-1; no firm D call. Between the trimmed V and J ends, which lost 5 bases and 6 bases, there was a span of 16 bases. The CDR3 extends over 14 amino acids. Germline loops: CDR1 MNHNY, CDR2 SVGAGI (reference sequence). The CDR3 loop is CASSQIVNNAEAFF. CDR3 nucleotide sequence: TGTGCCAGCAGTCAAATAGTTAATAACGCTGAAGCTTTCTTT.

This clone appeared a few times. The CDR3 region is CASSLPPRDSPLHF. CDR3 sequence (DNA): TGCGCCAGCAGCTTGCCTCCCCGGGATTCACCCCTCCACTTT. The rearrangement links TRBV5-1 to TRBJ1-6, with D hard to call. This CDR3 comprises 14 residues. Germline V CDR1 and CDR2: SGHRS, YFSETQ. Trimming removed 1 base from V and 8 bases from J, with 10 bases in between.